This T cell receptor beta chain was sequenced in a study of blood T cell repertoires in COVID-19. Some clones are missing from TCRdb's copy, which holds only in-frame ones; the method was immunoSEQ multiplex PCR. The table shows about 300,000 clones, with about nine tenths occurring only once. Germline V CDR1 and CDR2: LGHNA, YNFKEQ. The CDR3 covers 15 residues. Trimming stripped 0 bases from V and 0 bases from J, with 8 bases between. Sequenced: peripheral blood. V is TRBV4-2 and J is TRBJ1-2, with D perhaps TRBD1 (5 bases). This TCR was sampled from a woman aged 25-40 years who had recovered from COVID-19. CDR3 bases: TGTGCCAGCAGCCAAGACAGGGTCCCTAACTATGGCTACACCTTC. It yields the protein CASSQDRVPNYGYTF.